These 9 T cell receptor beta chains came from one sample sequenced in a study. TCRdb recomputed calls from the RT-PCR reads with MiXCR, one row per CDR3 protein. The sample has about 680,000 distinct CDR3 sequences; 14% are singletons. Sample: memory CD4+ T cells from blood. These receptors came from a female donor in good health, serving as a healthy control.

There are many counts of this clonotype. V and J are TRBV20-1 and TRBJ1-2, with D unresolved. The CDR3 is 12 residues long. Germline values: CDR1 DFQATT, CDR2 SNEGSKA (reference sequence). V lost 3 bases to trimming and J lost 7 bases, with 12 bases between them. The CDR3 DNA reads TGCAGTGCTAGCTTAGGGTCCATTGGCTACACCTTC. Translated: CSASLGSIGYTF.

The chain couples TRBV7-8 to TRBJ2-1; D ambiguous. Trimming took 5 bases from V and 2 from J, leaving 16 bases between them. Germline assignment: CDR1 SGHVS and CDR2 FQNEAQ. This CDR3 region has 16 residues. The CDR3 DNA sequence: TGTGCCAGCAGCAACCTGGTGGCGATAACCTACAATGAGCAGTTCTTC. Translated: CASSNLVAITYNEQFF.

This chain links TRBV5-6 with TRBJ2-2; TRBD1 matches at 8 bases. V lost 4 bases to trimming and J lost 16 bases; unmatched junction nucleotides: 15. This CDR3 contains 14 residues. Germline V lookup: CDR1 SGHDT, CDR2 YYEEEE. CDR3: CASSLGTGELVSFF. In nucleotides, the CDR3 is TGTGCCAGCAGCCTCGGGACAGGAGAACTAGTCTCGTTTTTT.

This clonotype was counted a few times. This sequence joins TRBV6-2 or TRBV6-3 and TRBJ2-7; D remains ambiguous. The V end lost 5 bases, the J end lost 5 bases, and 13 bases lay between the germline ends. The CDR3 totals 13 residues. CDR1 is MNHEY and CDR2 is SVGEGT in the germline V gene. The CDR3 sequence: CASSVSPEDEQYF. CDR3 nucleotide sequence: TGTGCCAGCAGTGTGTCCCCCGAGGACGAGCAGTACTTC.

In this sample, this clonotype turned up a few times. The V and J genes are TRBV7-8 and TRBJ1-3, with unresolved D. This CDR3 region has 13 residues. Germline loops: CDR1 SGHVS, CDR2 FQNEAQ. Trimming cost V 2 bases and J 7 bases, with 9 bases left between them. CDR3 sequence: CASSLLPENTIYF. The CDR3 region has the DNA TGTGCCAGCAGCTTATTGCCCGAGAACACCATATATTTT.

This clonotype was observed a few times. The V and J genes are TRBV7-2 and TRBJ2-2, with D hard to call. The CDR3 length is 14 residues. Germline assignment: CDR1 SGHTA and CDR2 FQGNSA. V was pared by 5 bases and J by 1 base, with 8 bases between. CDR3 protein: CASSQELNTGELFF. As DNA, the CDR3 is TGTGCCAGCAGCCAGGAATTGAACACCGGGGAGCTGTTTTTT. Looking up the rest from reference TRBV7-2 and TRBJ2-2 gives the full variable domain: GAGVSQSPSNKVTEKGKDVELRCDPISGHTALYWYRQSLGQGLEFLIYFQGNSAPDKSGLPSDRFSAERTGGSVSTLTIQRTQQEDSAVYLCASSQELNTGELFFGEGSRLTVL.

This clonotype was detected ten times or more. V gene TRBV12-3 or TRBV12-4 combines with J gene TRBJ2-1; 8 nucleotides agree with TRBD2. The CDR3 covers 15 residues. Trimming removed 7 bases from V and 0 bases from J; junction bases left unmatched: 5. The CDR3 loop reads CASTTGGASYNEQFF. The CDR3 DNA reads as TGTGCCAGCACCACGGGGGGGGCCTCCTACAATGAGCAGTTCTTC.

This clonotype was detected many times. The rearrangement uses TRBV7-2 and TRBJ2-3, with TRBD1 identical over 9 bases. The ends lost 8 bases at V and 4 bases at J; junction bases unmatched: 7. Germline V gives CDR1 SGHTA, CDR2 FQGNSA. This CDR3 is 14 amino acids long. CDR3 in DNA: TGTGCCAGCGGATCGGACAGGGGCCCAGATACGCAGTATTTT. Its protein product is CASGSDRGPDTQYF.

This clonotype was seen at least ten times. The gene calls are TRBV6-1 and TRBJ2-7; no definite D call. The V end was cut by 8 bases, the J end by 5 bases, with 10 bases between. The germline gives CDR1 MNHNS, CDR2 SASEGT. This CDR3 has 11 residues. The chain's CDR3 is CASRLWDEQYF. CDR3 DNA sequence: TGTGCCAGCCGACTGTGGGACGAGCAGTACTTC.